A selection of T cell receptor beta chains follows, all from one sample in a study of T cell changes during pregnancy in multiple sclerosis. This table comes from immunoSEQ multiplex PCR, and its TCRdb copy is limited to in-frame clones, with some not included. The sample contains some 60,000 clones, just under 90% of which appear only once. The specimen was peripheral blood from another person, used as feeder cells. These receptor sequences come from a human donor whose cells served as feeder cells for cultures in a pregnancy study. Each CDR3 is given with its conserved first and last residue. A D gene is named only where the DNA matches it firmly. Where a row states a size, it is once, few, many or the class of an expanded clone; other rows omit it.

D | length | J | size | V | DNA | CDR3
TRBD1 | 15 | TRBJ1-2 | - | TRBV7-2 | TGTGCCAGCAGCTTACAGGGGGCGATGTCGTCCGGCTACACCTTC | CASSLQGAMSSGYTF
- | 11 | TRBJ1-2 | - | TRBV29-1 | TGCAGCGTCTCCCCAGGTGATGGCTACACCTTC | CSVSPGDGYTF
TRBD2 | 15 | TRBJ2-1 | - | TRBV5-4 | TGTGCCAGCAGCTTTAATAGCGGGAGTGGCGATGAGCAGTTCTTC | CASSFNSGSGDEQFF
TRBD1 | 18 | TRBJ1-6 | - | TRBV19 | TGTGCCAGTAGCCATCCGACAGGGCTCAGCTCCTATAATTCACCCCTCCACTTT | CASSHPTGLSSYNSPLHF
- | 15 | TRBJ1-6 | - | TRBV9 | TGTGCCAGCAGTAGTCCCGGCGGGGGTAATTCACCCCTCCACTTT | CASSSPGGGNSPLHF
TRBD2 | 18 | TRBJ2-7 | - | TRBV4-3 | TGCGCCAGCAGCCAAGATCTGAGCGGGGGGGCCAAATTCGGCGAGCAGTACTTC | CASSQDLSGGAKFGEQYF
TRBD1 | 16 | TRBJ1-3 | once | TRBV9 | TGTGCCAGCAGCCAACAGGGGGCCCGCTCTGGAAACACCATATATTTT | CASSQQGARSGNTIYF
- | 13 | TRBJ1-1 | - | TRBV28 | TGTGCCAGCAGTTTCGGCAGGAAGGCTGAAGCTTTCTTT | CASSFGRKAEAFF
- | 12 | TRBJ1-4 | - | TRBV2 | TGTGCCAGCAGTGAAAGTTCTGAAAAACTGTTTTTT | CASSESSEKLFF
- | 14 | TRBJ2-2 | - | TRBV27 | TGTGCCAGCAGTTTTAGGCAGGTCTACGGGGAGCTGTTTTTT | CASSFRQVYGELFF
- | 16 | TRBJ1-4 | - | TRBV9 | TGTGCCAGCAGCGTCGAGTCCGGGGGGTCTAATGAAAAACTGTTTTTT | CASSVESGGSNEKLFF
- | 19 | TRBJ2-1 | - | TRBV9 | TGTGCCAGCAGCCTCGGGGAAGGAAGGCGACCCATTTCCTACAATGAGCAGTTCTTC | CASSLGEGRRPISYNEQFF
TRBD2 | 15 | TRBJ2-1 | - | TRBV5-8 | TGTGCCAGCAGCTTGGTCCTAGCGGGGACCAATGAGCAGTTCTTC | CASSLVLAGTNEQFF
- | 14 | TRBJ1-2 | - | TRBV6-6 | TGTGCCAGCAGTTACTCGCACCAGGGCTATGGCTACACCTTC | CASSYSHQGYGYTF
- | 12 | TRBJ1-2 | few | TRBV6-5 | TGTGCCAGCACAGGTGGATTCTATGGCTACACCTTC | CASTGGFYGYTF
- | 13 | TRBJ1-1 | - | TRBV6-1 | TGTGCCAGCAGTGATACTTTGAACACTGAAGCTTTCTTT | CASSDTLNTEAFF
TRBD1 | 15 | TRBJ1-1 | - | TRBV7-3 | TGTGCCAGCAGCTTAAGGACAGGGAGAGTTACTGAAGCTTTCTTT | CASSLRTGRVTEAFF
TRBD1 | 18 | TRBJ1-2 | once | TRBV7-9 | TGTGCCAGCAGCCACTTGGGGGAGGGGGCGACCTCTAACTATGGCTACACCTTC | CASSHLGEGATSNYGYTF
TRBD2 | 15 | TRBJ2-3 | once | TRBV29-1 | TGCAGGGGGACTAGCGGGGGCCTTAGCACAGATACGCAGTATTTT | CRGTSGGLSTDTQYF
TRBD1 | 16 | TRBJ2-1 | few | TRBV27 | TGTGCCAGCAGTTCCTACAGGGGCGGCTCCTACAATGAGCAGTTCTTC | CASSSYRGGSYNEQFF
- | 14 | TRBJ2-3 | - | TRBV18 | TGTGCCAGCTCACCACCGGACCGGGTGGATACGCAGTATTTT | CASSPPDRVDTQYF
TRBD1 | 17 | TRBJ2-2 | few | TRBV30 | TGTGCCTGGAGTAGGTGGACAGGGCGGTCGAACACCGGGGAGCTGTTTTTT | CAWSRWTGRSNTGELFF
TRBD1 | 15 | TRBJ2-1 | - | TRBV9 | TGTGCCAGCAGCTTCGGGACAGGTTCCTACAATGAGCAGTTCTTC | CASSFGTGSYNEQFF
TRBD1 | 15 | TRBJ1-1 | - | TRBV5-6 | TGTGCCAGCAGGGGCGCCGGGACAGGGGTCACTGAAGCTTTCTTT | CASRGAGTGVTEAFF
- | 13 | TRBJ2-5 | - | TRBV6-5 | TGTGCCAGCACCCCGCACAGGCAAGAGACCCAGTACTTC | CASTPHRQETQYF
- | 14 | TRBJ1-6 | few | TRBV7-9 | TGTGCCAGCAGCTTATCCCAGGGTAATTCACCCCTCCACTTT | CASSLSQGNSPLHF
TRBD2 | 15 | TRBJ2-5 | - | TRBV9 | TGTGCCAGCAGCGTACTAGCGGGGGGGCAAGAGACCCAGTACTTC | CASSVLAGGQETQYF
- | 12 | TRBJ2-5 | - | TRBV5-1 | TGCGCCAGCAGCGTTTTTGGGGAGACCCAGTACTTC | CASSVFGETQYF
- | 14 | TRBJ1-2 | - | TRBV6-1 | TGTGCCAGCAGTGACAGCGGGAGCGCGGATGGCTACACCTTC | CASSDSGSADGYTF
TRBD1 | 15 | TRBJ2-5 | - | TRBV5-6 | TGTGCCAGCAGCGGGGGACAGGACTACCAAGAGACCCAGTACTTC | CASSGGQDYQETQYF
- | 15 | TRBJ1-5 | - | TRBV28 | TGTGCCAGCAGTATCCAGGACAGAAGCAATCAGCCCCAGCATTTT | CASSIQDRSNQPQHF
- | 14 | TRBJ2-1 | - | TRBV6-1 | TGTGCCAGCAGTGAAGTATATTCGTACAATGAGCAGTTCTTC | CASSEVYSYNEQFF
TRBD2 | 13 | TRBJ2-7 | - | TRBV29-1 | TGCAGCGTTGATAGCGGGAGGCTGGACGAGCAGTACTTC | CSVDSGRLDEQYF
- | 14 | TRBJ1-5 | - | TRBV27 | TGTGCCAGCAGTTTCTCCGGGAACAATCAGCCCCAGCATTTT | CASSFSGNNQPQHF
- | 13 | TRBJ2-5 | - | TRBV10-3 | TGTGCCATCAGTGGGGGGCGTTTGGAGACCCAGTACTTC | CAISGGRLETQYF
TRBD1 | 15 | TRBJ1-1 | - | TRBV19 | TGTGCCAGTAAACAGGGGGCGCGGATGGACACTGAAGCTTTCTTT | CASKQGARMDTEAFF
- | 14 | TRBJ1-5 | - | TRBV6-6 | TGTGCCAGCAGTTACGCAGGGATGGGTCAGCCCCAGCATTTT | CASSYAGMGQPQHF
- | 15 | TRBJ1-2 | few | TRBV7-9 | TGTGCCAGCAGGGCCTCGGACAGCACTAACTATGGCTACACCTTC | CASRASDSTNYGYTF
- | 12 | TRBJ1-2 | few | TRBV15 | TGTGCCACCAGCAGAGACTCCGGGACCTACACCTTC | CATSRDSGTYTF
- | 13 | TRBJ1-1 | - | TRBV7-9 | TGTGCCAGCAGCTTTTACGGGCCGGTTGGTGCTTTCTTT | CASSFYGPVGAFF
TRBD1 | 13 | TRBJ2-7 | once | TRBV6-1 | TGTGCCAGCAATGGACAGGGGAAGGACGAGCAGTACTTC | CASNGQGKDEQYF
TRBD2 | 15 | TRBJ2-7 | - | TRBV5-1 | TGCGCCAGCAGCTTAACCGGGACTAGTACAGTCGAGCAGTACTTC | CASSLTGTSTVEQYF
- | 14 | TRBJ2-1 | - | TRBV4-3 | TGCGCCAGCAGCCGTTCCGGGAGTTACAATGAGCAGTTCTTC | CASSRSGSYNEQFF
- | 16 | TRBJ1-1 | - | TRBV19 | TGTGCCAGTAGGACCCTACAAGGGACTGACGTGGCTGAAGCTTTCTTT | CASRTLQGTDVAEAFF
- | 14 | TRBJ2-3 | - | TRBV10-2 | TGCGCCAGCCTCCGAGGCCTGGGCACAGATACGCAGTATTTT | CASLRGLGTDTQYF
- | 15 | TRBJ1-1 | - | TRBV6-5 | TGTGCCAGCAGTTACTCGGCCGACAGAGACACTGAAGCTTTCTTT | CASSYSADRDTEAFF
- | 14 | TRBJ1-2 | - | TRBV30 | TGTGCCTGGAGCTTCATGGGACTAGACTATGGCTACACCTTC | CAWSFMGLDYGYTF
TRBD1 | 13 | TRBJ2-5 | - | TRBV18 | TGTGCCAGCTCAGCCGACAGGGAAGAGACCCAGTACTTC | CASSADREETQYF
- | 14 | TRBJ1-1 | few | TRBV19 | TGTGCCAGTAGTATTGTTGTCGGGAACACTGAAGCTTTCTTT | CASSIVVGNTEAFF